These 8 T cell receptor beta chains share one sample of origin, sequenced in a study of T cell changes during pregnancy in multiple sclerosis. The table came from immunoSEQ multiplex PCR; TCRdb's copy has only in-frame clones and leaves some out. The sample holds fewer than 110,000 clones; about 90% are singletons and the top ten take over 3%. The specimen comprised peripheral blood, sampled in the second trimester of pregnancy. The origin of the receptors is a female donor with multiple sclerosis, enrolled in a pregnancy study.

The V call is TRBV28, the J call TRBJ2-4; D is possibly TRBD2 (6 bases). Germline V gene data show CDR1 as MDHEN and CDR2 as SYDVKM. The CDR3 sequence is 15 residues long. Trimming took off 2 bases at V and 1 base at J, with 9 bases between the two ends. CDR3 amino acids: CASSLGRGAKNIQYF. CDR3 nucleotides: TGTGCCAGCAGTTTAGGACGGGGGGCCAAAAACATTCAGTACTTC.

In this sample, this clone turned up once. The V call is TRBV28, the J call TRBJ1-5; 7 positions agree with TRBD1. The V gene's germline CDR1 is MDHEN and CDR2 SYDVKM. This CDR3 contains 16 residues. The trim removed 6 bases at V and 9 bases at J, leaving 17 bases unmatched. CDR3 residues: CASSPPGQPILRPQHF. The CDR3 coding sequence is TGTGCCAGCAGCCCACCGGGACAGCCAATACTCAGGCCCCAGCATTTT.

J is TRBJ2-2 and V is TRBV19; 13 nucleotides align to TRBD2. Germline V gene data show CDR1 as LNHDA and CDR2 as SQIVND (reference sequence). V lost 2 bases, J lost 4 bases, and 1 base stayed unmatched. The CDR3 consists of 16 residues. CDR3 region: CASSITSGRGTGELFF. The CDR3 DNA sequence: TGTGCCAGTAGTATAACTAGCGGGAGGGGCACCGGGGAGCTGTTTTTT.

The chain combines TRBV7-3 with TRBJ2-2; D might be TRBD1 (5 bases). V lost 6 bases and J lost 5, with 13 bases in between. Germline V gives CDR1 SGHTA, CDR2 FQGTGA. CDR3 size: 14 residues. CDR3 sequence: CASSYYQGTGELFF. The CDR3 region has the DNA TGTGCCAGCAGTTATTACCAGGGAACCGGGGAGCTGTTTTTT.

The chain couples TRBV5-4 to TRBJ2-4, with a possible D match to TRBD2 (5 bases). Trimming pared 4 bases from V and 0 bases from J, leaving 14 bases between. Looked up from germline, CDR1 is SGHNT and CDR2 is YYREEE (reference sequence). The CDR3 is made up of 16 amino acids. The CDR3 sequence: CASSLGSELAKNIQYF. The CDR3 DNA sequence: TGTGCCAGCAGCCTTGGGAGTGAACTAGCCAAAAACATTCAGTACTTC.

The V and J genes are TRBV6-1 and TRBJ2-7; tentatively, D is TRBD2 (6 bases). The CDR3 extends over 13 amino acids. Deletions cut 10 bases from V and 2 bases from J, with 15 bases between. Germline-derived CDR1 and CDR2 are MNHNS and SASEGT. The CDR3 region has the DNA TGTGCCATCAGCCGGGGGATCACCTACGAGCAGTACTTC. Encoded protein: CAISRGITYEQYF.

The chain is built from TRBV28 and TRBJ1-1; 7 bases match TRBD1. This CDR3 is 13 amino acids long. The V gene end was trimmed by 1 base and the J gene end by 7 bases; junction bases not matched to a gene: 3. Germline loops: CDR1 MDHEN, CDR2 SYDVKM. The CDR3 nucleotides are TGTGCCAGCAGTTTATTACAGGGGCGTGAAGCTTTCTTT. Translating gives CASSLLQGREAFF. The entire variable domain, with the rest obtained from reference TRBV28 and TRBJ1-1, is as follows: DVKVTQSSRYLVKRTGEKVFLECVQDMDHENMFWYRQDPGLGLRLIYFSYDVKMKEKGDIPEGYSVSREKKERFSLILESASTNQTSMYLCASSLLQGREAFFGQGTRLTVV.

The gene calls are TRBV19 and TRBJ2-3; maybe TRBD2 (6 bases). V gave up 1 base and J gave up 4 bases, with 12 bases separating them. The CDR3 extends over 15 amino acids. The germline CDR1 and CDR2 sequences are LNHDA and SQIVND (reference sequence). CDR3 amino acids: CASSIGGKVADTQYF. The CDR3 DNA reads as TGTGCCAGTAGTATAGGCGGGAAGGTGGCAGATACGCAGTATTTT.